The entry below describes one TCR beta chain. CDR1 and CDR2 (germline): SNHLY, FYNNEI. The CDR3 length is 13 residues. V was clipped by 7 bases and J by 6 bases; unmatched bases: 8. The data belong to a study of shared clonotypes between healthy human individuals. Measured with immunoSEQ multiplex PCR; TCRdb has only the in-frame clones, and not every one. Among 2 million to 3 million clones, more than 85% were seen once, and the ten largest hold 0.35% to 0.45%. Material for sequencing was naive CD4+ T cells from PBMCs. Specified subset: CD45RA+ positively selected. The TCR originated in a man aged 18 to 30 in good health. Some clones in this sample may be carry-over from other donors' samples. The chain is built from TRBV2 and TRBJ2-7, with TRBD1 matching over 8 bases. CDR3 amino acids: CASTGTGKTEQYF. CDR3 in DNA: TGTGCCAGCACCGGGACAGGTAAAACCGAGCAGTACTTC.